This TCR beta chain was documented in a study of cytotoxic CD8 clonotypes in ibrutinib-treated CLL. Assay: immunoSEQ multiplex PCR; the TCRdb copy retains only in-frame clones and omits some. The repertoire holds more than 15,000 clones, with around 80% as singletons. V lost 4 bases and J lost 10, with 21 bases in between. The CDR3 contains 15 residues. The germline gives CDR1 SGDLS, CDR2 YYNGEE. Study-wide results and caveats: Clonality correlated strongly with circulating CD8+ T cells and exceeded age-matched healthy donors at baseline.

Cryopreserved PBMCs provided roughly 2 micrograms of genomic DNA for the TCR beta libraries. About this clone itself: Its antigen is not identified.

This TCR was sampled from a human donor with chronic lymphocytic leukemia. The chain carries TRBV9 and TRBJ2-1; unclear D gene. The sample was PBMCs, taken before ibrutinib treatment. The CDR3 is CASSPWTAPFEEQFF. In nucleotides, the CDR3 is TGTGCCAGCAGCCCATGGACGGCTCCCTTCGAGGAGCAGTTCTTC. Drawing the rest from reference TRBV9 and TRBJ2-1, the complete variable domain is DSGVTQTPKHLITATGQRVTLRCSPRSGDLSVYWYQQSLDQGLQFLIQYYNGEERAKGNILERFSAQQFPDLHSELNLSSLELGDSALYFCASSPWTAPFEEQFFGPGTRLTVL.